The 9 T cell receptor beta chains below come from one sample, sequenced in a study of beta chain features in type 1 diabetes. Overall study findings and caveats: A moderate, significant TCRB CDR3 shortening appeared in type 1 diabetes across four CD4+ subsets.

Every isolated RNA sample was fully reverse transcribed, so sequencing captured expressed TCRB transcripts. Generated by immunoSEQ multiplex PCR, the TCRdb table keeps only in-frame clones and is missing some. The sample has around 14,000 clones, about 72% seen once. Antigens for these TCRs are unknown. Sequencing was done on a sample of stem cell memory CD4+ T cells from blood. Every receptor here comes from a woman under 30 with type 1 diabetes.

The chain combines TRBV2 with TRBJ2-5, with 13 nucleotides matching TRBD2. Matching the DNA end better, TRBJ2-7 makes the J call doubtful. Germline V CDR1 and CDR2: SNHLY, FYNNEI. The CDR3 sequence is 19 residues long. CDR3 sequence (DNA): TGTGCCATCCTGAGGGGGAGACTAGCGGGAGGCCGACCATCCTACGAGCAGTACTTC. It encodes CAILRGRLAGGRPSYEQYF.

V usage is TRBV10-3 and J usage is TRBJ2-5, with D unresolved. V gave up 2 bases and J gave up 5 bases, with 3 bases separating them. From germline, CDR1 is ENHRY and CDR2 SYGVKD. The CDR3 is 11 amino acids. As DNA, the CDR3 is TGTGCCATCAGTGAGCGGGAGACCCAGTACTTC. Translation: CAISERETQYF.

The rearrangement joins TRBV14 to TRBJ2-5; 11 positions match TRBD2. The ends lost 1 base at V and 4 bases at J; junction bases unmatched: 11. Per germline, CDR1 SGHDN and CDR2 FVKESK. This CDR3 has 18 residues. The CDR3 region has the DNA TGTGCCAGCAGCCAAGGGTTGACTAGCGGGATAGGAGGAGAGACCCAGTACTTC. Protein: CASSQGLTSGIGGETQYF.

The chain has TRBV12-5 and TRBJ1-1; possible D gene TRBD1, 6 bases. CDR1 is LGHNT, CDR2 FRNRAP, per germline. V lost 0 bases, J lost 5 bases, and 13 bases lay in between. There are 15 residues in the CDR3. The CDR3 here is CASGLVLGGETEAFF. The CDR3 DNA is TGTGCTAGTGGTTTGGTTTTAGGGGGTGAGACTGAAGCTTTCTTT.

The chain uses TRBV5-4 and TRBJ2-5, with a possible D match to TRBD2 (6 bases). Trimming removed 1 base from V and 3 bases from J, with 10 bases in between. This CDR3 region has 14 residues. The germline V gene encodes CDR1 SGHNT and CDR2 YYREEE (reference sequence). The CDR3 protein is CASSLTSSKETQYF. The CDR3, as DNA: TGTGCCAGCAGCTTGACTAGCTCGAAAGAGACCCAGTACTTC.

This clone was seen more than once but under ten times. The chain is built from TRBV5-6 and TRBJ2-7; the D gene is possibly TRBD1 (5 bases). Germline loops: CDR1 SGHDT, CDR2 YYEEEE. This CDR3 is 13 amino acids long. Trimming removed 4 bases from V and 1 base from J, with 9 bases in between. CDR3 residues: CASSKQDSYEQYV. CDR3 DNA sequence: TGTGCCAGCAGCAAACAGGATTCCTACGAGCAGTACGTC.

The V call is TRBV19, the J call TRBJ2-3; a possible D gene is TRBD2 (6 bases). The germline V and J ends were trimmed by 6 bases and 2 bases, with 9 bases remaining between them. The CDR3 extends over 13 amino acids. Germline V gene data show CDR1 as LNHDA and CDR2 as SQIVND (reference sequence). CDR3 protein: CASRVAVTDTQYF. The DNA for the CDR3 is TGTGCCAGTAGGGTAGCGGTCACAGATACGCAGTATTTT.

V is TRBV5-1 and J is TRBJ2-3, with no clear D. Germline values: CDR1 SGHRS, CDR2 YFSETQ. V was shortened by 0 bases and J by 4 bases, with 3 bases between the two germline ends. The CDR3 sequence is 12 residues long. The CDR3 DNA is TGCGCCAGCAGCTTGGGCGCAGATACGCAGTATTTT. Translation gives CASSLGADTQYF.

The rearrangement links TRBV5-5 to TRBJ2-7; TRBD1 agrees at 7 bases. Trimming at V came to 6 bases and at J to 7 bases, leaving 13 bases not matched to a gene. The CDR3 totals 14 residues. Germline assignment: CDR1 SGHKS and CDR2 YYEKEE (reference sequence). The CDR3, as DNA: TGTGCCAGCACCCGGTCCCGGGACAGAATGGAGCAGTACGTC. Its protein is CASTRSRDRMEQYV.